A selection of T cell receptor beta chains follows, all from one sample in a study of T cell changes during pregnancy in multiple sclerosis. Profiled with immunoSEQ multiplex PCR; TCRdb holds only in-frame clones, not every one. Of some 28,000 clones in the sample, about 89% were seen once. Sample: CD4+ T cells from peripheral blood mononuclear cells, taken in the first trimester of pregnancy. These receptors were taken from a female donor in good health, enrolled as a control in a pregnancy study. Each CDR3 is given with its conserved first and last residue. The order of the fields is clone size, V gene, J gene, D gene, CDR3 DNA, CDR3 protein. The D gene is left open where the match is weak. Clone size appears in some rows only: once, few, many, or a class for an expanded clone.

abundance: -
v_gene: TRBV30
j_gene: TRBJ2-1
d_gene: TRBD2
CDR3nt: TGTGCCTGGAGGGCTAGCGGCTCCTACAATGAGCAGTTCTTC
CDR3aa: CAWRASGSYNEQFF

abundance: -
v_gene: TRBV30
j_gene: TRBJ2-3
d_gene: -
CDR3nt: TGTGCCTGGAGTTTTAGCGGAGATACGCAGTATTTT
CDR3aa: CAWSFSGDTQYF

abundance: few
v_gene: TRBV27
j_gene: TRBJ2-1
d_gene: TRBD2
CDR3nt: TGTGCCAGCAGAGACCCGAGCGGGAGGGCCTACAATGAGCAGTTCTTC
CDR3aa: CASRDPSGRAYNEQFF

abundance: -
v_gene: TRBV5-6
j_gene: TRBJ2-7
d_gene: TRBD1
CDR3nt: TGTGCCAGCAGCCGACAGGGCCTTTTCTACGAGCAGTACTTC
CDR3aa: CASSRQGLFYEQYF

abundance: -
v_gene: TRBV19
j_gene: TRBJ1-2
d_gene: -
CDR3nt: TGTGCCAGTAGTATCGAGAACAGGGCCAACTATGGCTACACCTTC
CDR3aa: CASSIENRANYGYTF

abundance: -
v_gene: TRBV5-4
j_gene: TRBJ2-6
d_gene: -
CDR3nt: TGTGCCAGCAGCCCCCTGACAGGCAGTTCTGGGGCCAACGTCCTGACTTTC
CDR3aa: CASSPLTGSSGANVLTF

abundance: -
v_gene: TRBV15
j_gene: TRBJ1-2
d_gene: TRBD1
CDR3nt: TGTGCCACCAGCAAGGGACAGAGGGAGTATGGCTACACCTTC
CDR3aa: CATSKGQREYGYTF

abundance: -
v_gene: TRBV6-5
j_gene: TRBJ2-7
d_gene: TRBD1
CDR3nt: TGTGCCAGCAGTTACTCGGGGACAGGGTCCTACGAGCAGTACTTC
CDR3aa: CASSYSGTGSYEQYF

abundance: -
v_gene: TRBV28
j_gene: TRBJ2-5
d_gene: -
CDR3nt: TGTGCCAGCAGTTTTTCCCGGGACACGACCCAAGAGACCCAGTACTTC
CDR3aa: CASSFSRDTTQETQYF

abundance: -
v_gene: TRBV30
j_gene: TRBJ1-3
d_gene: TRBD1
CDR3nt: TGTGCCTGGAGTGTACTAGGGACAGGGGGAAACACCATATATTTT
CDR3aa: CAWSVLGTGGNTIYF

abundance: -
v_gene: TRBV27
j_gene: TRBJ2-2
d_gene: TRBD1
CDR3nt: TGTGCCAGCAGTTATACGACAGGGATGACCGGGGAGCTGTTTTTT
CDR3aa: CASSYTTGMTGELFF

abundance: few
v_gene: TRBV19
j_gene: TRBJ1-4
d_gene: -
CDR3nt: TGTGCCAGTAGTATTGGGGCAGGGCGGGAAAAACTGTTTTTT
CDR3aa: CASSIGAGREKLFF

abundance: -
v_gene: TRBV28
j_gene: TRBJ1-5
d_gene: TRBD1
CDR3nt: TGTGCCAGCAATCGGGACAGGGGGTTCCCTCAGCCCCAGCATTTT
CDR3aa: CASNRDRGFPQPQHF

abundance: few
v_gene: TRBV7-8
j_gene: TRBJ2-3
d_gene: -
CDR3nt: TGTGCCAGCAGCCCCGGCCGTAGCGCGGGTTACGATACGCAGTATTTT
CDR3aa: CASSPGRSAGYDTQYF

abundance: -
v_gene: TRBV19
j_gene: TRBJ1-3
d_gene: TRBD1
CDR3nt: TGTGCCAGCAAATATGAGCCGACAGGGTATGGAAACACCATATATTTT
CDR3aa: CASKYEPTGYGNTIYF